This record looks at one TCR beta chain sequence and its context. Its antigen has not been determined. Base qualities are missing; no much larger clone stands one base away. The sample originates from a study of T cells in Graves' hyperthyroidism and ophthalmopathy (dated by TCRdb to the late 2010s). About the study as a whole: Peripheral blood samples were taken at initial diagnosis, before any treatment was given. To identify distinguishing TCR V-J signatures, a discovery cohort of about 95 patients was used, comprising 40 to 45 with Graves' ophthalmopathy and under 60 with stable Graves' hyperthyroidism. Prospective prediction of ophthalmopathy was tested in an independent validation cohort of fewer than 20 hyperthyroidism patients and 15 to 17 patients who later progressed to ophthalmopathy. For training and testing, the approximately 97 patients in the discovery cohort were randomly divided in a 7:3 ratio. The study also compared thyroid tissue and blood T-cell repertoires from more than 5 Graves' hyperthyroidism patients. Following sampling, methimazole starting at 30 mg daily was given to hyperthyroidism patients, and high-dose intravenous methylprednisolone was given to ophthalmopathy patients. The paper reports TCR Vbeta CDR3 sequencing of approximately 140 peripheral blood samples: 40 to 45 ophthalmopathy, around 80 hyperthyroidism and around 17 progressor patients. The research as a whole found: In validation, the model predicted progression to ophthalmopathy with around 71% sensitivity and around 72% specificity, a median of about six months before onset. Ophthalmopathy was separated from stable hyperthyroidism by a 13 V-J signature model, with about 86% sensitivity and about 81% specificity obtained in cross-validation and 80%/75% obtained in testing. Most expanded thyroid clonotypes (frequency above 0.001) were also detected in blood, suggesting blood repertoires may reflect thyroid immune responses. No statistical method was used to set the sample size in advance, and investigators knew the group allocation.

Ophthalmopathy patients had moderately to severely active disease, Clinical Activity Score of at least 3, NOSPECS grade of at least 4, and duration under 3 months. Exclusion was applied to patients with uncontrolled infections, other autoimmune diseases, pregnancy or lactation. Diagnoses were based on clinical symptoms, serum thyroxine and TRAb, thyroid ultrasound and orbital computed tomography. Ficoll-Paque density gradient centrifugation was used to isolate PBMCs from around 10 ml of fresh peripheral blood. Trizol reagent was used to extract total RNA, and RNA quality was then checked on an Agilent 2100 Bioanalyzer. The CDR3 runs 13 amino acids, cysteine and phenylalanine included. Only the CDR3 DNA is retained, 39 bases long and in frame from the first base. Sequences SNHLY (CDR1) and FYNNEI (CDR2) are obtained from the germline V gene. The trim is 6 bases for V and 7 bases for J, with a gap of 15 bases between the germline ends.

Amplification of TCR beta CDR3 regions was carried out from RNA transcripts. For the first round of RT-PCR on the TCR CDR3, the HTBI primer set was used together with the Qiagen OneStep RT-PCR kit. Libraries were constructed in a second round of multiplex PCR, after which size selection and purification were performed. Paired-end sequencing of the libraries was performed with 100 bp reads on an Illumina HiSeq2000. In the authors' own workflow: SOAPnuke was used to process the raw data, throwing out any read that contained adapters or uncalled bases, had a mean Phred below 15, or lacked an exact constant-primer or identifier match. COPE v1.2.5 was used to merge the high-quality paired reads, and each unique nucleotide sequence was defined as a clonotype. MiTCR v1.1 was used to align the clonotypes against IMGT TRBV, TRBD and TRBJ reference segments. Only V-J combinations with frequency above 0.0001, covering 99% to 99.2% of repertoires, were analysed. A TCS score was defined as the ratio of F50 (clonal expansion) to E x V (chaos), with BLOSUM62-based TCRdist applied between CDR3 peptides within each V-J. Welch's t-statistics and random forest reduced around 520 V-J features to roughly 13, which were used in a naive Bayes classifier (R e1071). The public reads were run again by TCRdb, first through fastp at Q25 and then through MiXCR, and only productive beta chains were kept. Each CDR3 protein appears once, grouped with its most common genes and DNA. The V and J calls were not made by the authors but by TCRdb's processing. The sample records around 500,000 distinct CDR3 sequences, approximately 16% of which are singletons. The top ten clones comprise 25% to 30% of the sample.

The chain joins TRBV2 to TRBJ1-2; possibly the D gene is TRBD1, per 5 matching bases. This sequence originates from a woman aged 25 to 45 with Graves' ophthalmopathy. Material for sequencing was blood. The DNA sequence is TGTGCCAGCAGGCTAGTGACAGTTGGTGGCTACACCTTC. This codes for CASRLVTVGGYTF.